This entry lists 7 T cell receptor beta chains sequenced from one sample in a study of tissue T cells after allogeneic stem cell transplantation. Time point described: mouse harvest day 14 after allogeneic transplant. Mouse grafts combined 10^7 T-cell-depleted bone marrow cells with 10^6 splenic CD5+ T cells. Using immunoSEQ multiplex PCR, the repertoire was profiled, and TCRdb retains in-frame clones only, with some absent. The sample shows fewer than 4,500 clones, approximately 51% of them seen only once. Material: gut tissue. These receptors all come from a female BALB/c mouse given C57BL/6 T cells with graft-versus-host disease after an allogeneic hematopoietic cell transplant.

The count of this clone is one. Gene names and germline refer to mouse. The CDR3 is cut off 1 residue early in the read; its end comes from the germline J gene. V and J are TRBV13-3 and TRBJ2-1; D may be TRBD1 (6 bases). Germline V lookup: CDR1 NNHDY, CDR2 SYVADS. This CDR3 is built from 15 residues. V lost 1 base, J lost 7 bases, and 15 bases lay in between. CDR3 sequence reads: CASSDTRTAGAEQFF. The sequenced part of the CDR3 DNA is TGTGCCAGCAGTGATACCCGGACAGCAGGAGCTGAGCAGTTC.

On this clone: Mouse germline and gene names are used. The CDR3 end falls 1 residue outside the read, so it is completed with the germline J gene. The chain is built from TRBV19 and TRBJ1-4, with D possibly TRBD1 on 5 matching bases. V was shortened by 2 bases and J by 0 bases, with 14 bases between the two germline ends. There are 17 residues in the CDR3. Germline loops: CDR1 FNHDT, CDR2 SITEND (reference sequence). This CDR3 reads CASSIGGFPFSNERLFF. The covered CDR3 bases are TGTGCCAGCAGTATTGGGGGTTTCCCCTTTTCCAACGAAAGATTATTT.

This clone was observed a handful of times. Gene names are mouse gene names. The read is 1 residue too short to cover the CDR3 end, so that end is filled in from the germline J gene. This chain joins TRBV26 and TRBJ2-7, with 9 nucleotides matching TRBD1. In germline, CDR1 is KGHPV, CDR2 FQNQEV (reference sequence). Germline trimming cut 3 bases from V and 2 bases from J; bases unmatched to any gene: 2. The CDR3 consists of 14 residues. The CDR3 sequence is CASSLGTGPYEQYF. Partial CDR3 DNA: TGTGCCAGCAGTCTAGGGACAGGGCCCTATGAACAGTAC. The full variable domain, its missing parts supplied by reference TRBV26 and TRBJ2-7, is NSKVIQTPRYLVKGQGQKAKMRCIPEKGHPVVFWYQQNKNNEFKFLINFQNQEVLQQIDMTEKRFSAECPSNSPCSLEIQSSEAGDSALYLCASSLGTGPYEQYFGPGTRLTVL.

In regard to this clone: Any gene name here is a mouse gene name. The CDR3 is cut off 1 residue early in the read; its end comes from the germline J gene. The chain couples TRBV3 to TRBJ2-4; no clear D. The CDR3 totals 13 residues. The V end lost 5 bases, the J end lost 0 bases, and 6 bases lay between the germline ends. Per the germline V gene, CDR1 is SNHLY and CDR2 is FYNGKV (reference sequence). The chain's CDR3 is CASSVGSQNTLYF. Partial CDR3 DNA: TGTGCCAGCAGCGTGGGTAGTCAAAACACCTTGTAC.

To note about this clone: Gene and germline names: mouse. The read terminates 1 residue ahead of where the CDR3 ends, so the germline J gene completes it. V gene TRBV24 combines with J gene TRBJ2-4; D is undetermined. CDR1 is KGHTA, CDR2 FRNEEI, per germline. There are 9 residues in the CDR3. The germline V and J ends were trimmed by 9 bases and 3 bases, with 1 base remaining between them. CDR3 DNA (partial): TGTGCCAGGCAAAACACCTTGTAC. Translated: CARQNTLY. The whole CDR3 reads CARQNTLYF.

As regards this clone: The listed genes are named as in mouse. The observed sequence ends 1 residue before the CDR3 terminus, with the missing tail filled in from the germline J gene. This chain links TRBV26 with TRBJ2-3, with 10 bases aligning to TRBD1. Germline V gives CDR1 KGHPV, CDR2 FQNQEV (reference sequence). CDR3 length: 15 amino acids. V lost 2 bases, J lost 3 bases, and 2 bases stayed unmatched. The covered CDR3 bases are TGTGCCAGCAGTCTGCCGGGACAGGGGGCAGAAACGCTGTAT. Translation: CASSLPGQGAETLY. The complete CDR3 reads CASSLPGQGAETLYF. Full variable domain (missing parts from reference TRBV26 and TRBJ2-3): NSKVIQTPRYLVKGQGQKAKMRCIPEKGHPVVFWYQQNKNNEFKFLINFQNQEVLQQIDMTEKRFSAECPSNSPCSLEIQSSEAGDSALYLCASSLPGQGAETLYFGSGTRLTVL.

About this clone: Genes and germline are mouse. The read gets to within 1 residue of the CDR3 end, and the germline J gene fills in the rest. The rearrangement joins TRBV12-1 to TRBJ2-5; D is possibly TRBD1 (6 bases). This CDR3 has 14 amino acids. V gave up 2 bases and J gave up 0 bases, with 8 bases separating them. Germline-derived CDR1 and CDR2 are SGHSN and HYEKVE. The CDR3 bases that were read are TGTGCCAGCTCTCGGACAGTTAACCAAGACACCCAGTAC. It translates to CASSRTVNQDTQY. The entire CDR3 reads CASSRTVNQDTQYF.